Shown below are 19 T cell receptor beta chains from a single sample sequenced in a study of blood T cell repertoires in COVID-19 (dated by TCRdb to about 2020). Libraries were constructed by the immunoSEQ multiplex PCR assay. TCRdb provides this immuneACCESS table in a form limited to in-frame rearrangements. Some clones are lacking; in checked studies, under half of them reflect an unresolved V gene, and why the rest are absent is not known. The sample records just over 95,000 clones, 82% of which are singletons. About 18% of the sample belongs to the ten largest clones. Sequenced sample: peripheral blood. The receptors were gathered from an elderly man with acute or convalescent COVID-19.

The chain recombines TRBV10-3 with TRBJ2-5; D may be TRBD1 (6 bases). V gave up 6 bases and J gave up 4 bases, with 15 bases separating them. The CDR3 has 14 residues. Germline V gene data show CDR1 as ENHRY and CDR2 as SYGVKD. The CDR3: CAIREQGEGETQYF. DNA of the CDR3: TGTGCCATCAGAGAACAGGGAGAAGGAGAGACCCAGTACTTC.

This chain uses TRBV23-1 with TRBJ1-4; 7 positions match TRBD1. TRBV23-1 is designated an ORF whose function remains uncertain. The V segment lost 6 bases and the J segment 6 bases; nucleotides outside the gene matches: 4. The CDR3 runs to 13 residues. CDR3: CASRETGYEKLFF. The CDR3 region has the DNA TGCGCCAGCAGGGAGACAGGGTATGAAAAACTGTTTTTT.

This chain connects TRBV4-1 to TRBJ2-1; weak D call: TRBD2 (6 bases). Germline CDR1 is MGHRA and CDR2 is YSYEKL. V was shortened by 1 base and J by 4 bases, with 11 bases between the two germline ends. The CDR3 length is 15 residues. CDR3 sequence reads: CASSQATGGYNEQFF. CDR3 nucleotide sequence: TGCGCCAGCAGCCAAGCTACCGGGGGATACAATGAGCAGTTCTTC.

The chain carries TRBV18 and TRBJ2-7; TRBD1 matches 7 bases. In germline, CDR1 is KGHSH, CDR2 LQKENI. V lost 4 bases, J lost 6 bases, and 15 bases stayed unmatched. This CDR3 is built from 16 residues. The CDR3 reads CASSQSTGASGVEQYF. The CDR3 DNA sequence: TGTGCCAGCTCACAAAGTACAGGGGCCTCCGGAGTCGAGCAGTACTTC.

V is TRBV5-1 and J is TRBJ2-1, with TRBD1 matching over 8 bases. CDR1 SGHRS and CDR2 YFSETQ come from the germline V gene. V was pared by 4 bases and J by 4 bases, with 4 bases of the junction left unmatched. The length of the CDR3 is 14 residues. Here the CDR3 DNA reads TGCGCCAGCAGCCTTGGACAGGGATACAATGAGCAGTTCTTC. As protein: CASSLGQGYNEQFF.

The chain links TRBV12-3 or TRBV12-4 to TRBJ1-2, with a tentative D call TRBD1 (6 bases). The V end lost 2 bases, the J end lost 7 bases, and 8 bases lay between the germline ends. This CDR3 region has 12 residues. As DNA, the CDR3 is TGTGCCAGCAGTTTACCAGGGGTTGGCTACACCTTC. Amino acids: CASSLPGVGYTF.

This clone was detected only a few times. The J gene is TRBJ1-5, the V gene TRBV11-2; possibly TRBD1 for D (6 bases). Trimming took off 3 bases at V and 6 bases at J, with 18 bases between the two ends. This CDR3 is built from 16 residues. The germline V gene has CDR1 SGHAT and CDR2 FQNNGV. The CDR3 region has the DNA TGTGCCAGCAGCTTTCGACCACAGGGAAGAGGTCAGCCCCAGCATTTT. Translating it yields CASSFRPQGRGQPQHF.

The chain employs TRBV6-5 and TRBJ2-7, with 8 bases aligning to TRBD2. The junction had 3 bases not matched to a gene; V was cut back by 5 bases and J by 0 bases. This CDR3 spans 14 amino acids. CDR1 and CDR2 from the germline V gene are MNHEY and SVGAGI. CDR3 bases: TGTGCCAGCAGTACTAGCGGAATCTCCTACGAGCAGTACTTC. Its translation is CASSTSGISYEQYF.

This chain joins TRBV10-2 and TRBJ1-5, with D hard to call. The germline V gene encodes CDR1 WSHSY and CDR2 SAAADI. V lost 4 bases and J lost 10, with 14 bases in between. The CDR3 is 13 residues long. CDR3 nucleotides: TGCGCCAGCAGTGGGGGTGGGCGGGGACCCCAGCATTTT. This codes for CASSGGGRGPQHF.

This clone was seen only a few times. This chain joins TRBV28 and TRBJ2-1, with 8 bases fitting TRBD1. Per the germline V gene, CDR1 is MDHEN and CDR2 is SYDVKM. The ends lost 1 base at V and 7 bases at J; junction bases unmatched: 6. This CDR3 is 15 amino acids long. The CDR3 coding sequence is TGTGCCAGCAGTTTATCAGGGGGCATTACAAATGAGCAGTTCTTC. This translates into CASSLSGGITNEQFF.

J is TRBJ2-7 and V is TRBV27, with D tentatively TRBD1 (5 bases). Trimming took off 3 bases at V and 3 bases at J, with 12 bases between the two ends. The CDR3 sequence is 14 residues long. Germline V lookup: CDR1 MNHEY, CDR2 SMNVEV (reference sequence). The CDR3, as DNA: TGTGCCAGCAGTTTGACAGCTATCAGCTACGAGCAGTACTTC. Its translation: CASSLTAISYEQYF.

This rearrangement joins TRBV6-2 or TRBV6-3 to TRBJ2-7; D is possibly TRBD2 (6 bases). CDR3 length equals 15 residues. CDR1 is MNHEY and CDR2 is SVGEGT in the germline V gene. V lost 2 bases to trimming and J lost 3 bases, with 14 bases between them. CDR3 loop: CASSYVAVAGYEQYF. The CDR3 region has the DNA TGTGCCAGCAGTTACGTAGCGGTGGCGGGCTACGAGCAGTACTTC.

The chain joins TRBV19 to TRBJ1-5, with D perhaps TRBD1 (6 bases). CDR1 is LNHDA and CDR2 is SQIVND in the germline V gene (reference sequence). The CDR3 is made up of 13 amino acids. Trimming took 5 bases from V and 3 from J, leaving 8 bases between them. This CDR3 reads CASSGQLNQPQHF. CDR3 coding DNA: TGTGCCAGTAGTGGACAGCTCAATCAGCCCCAGCATTTT.

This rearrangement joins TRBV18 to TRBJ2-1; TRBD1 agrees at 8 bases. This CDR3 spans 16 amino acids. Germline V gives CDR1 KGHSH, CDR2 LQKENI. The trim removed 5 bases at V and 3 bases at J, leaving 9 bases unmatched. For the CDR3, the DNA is TGTGCCAGCTCAGCGCTCAGGGGGCAAAGCTACAATGAGCAGTTCTTC. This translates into CASSALRGQSYNEQFF.

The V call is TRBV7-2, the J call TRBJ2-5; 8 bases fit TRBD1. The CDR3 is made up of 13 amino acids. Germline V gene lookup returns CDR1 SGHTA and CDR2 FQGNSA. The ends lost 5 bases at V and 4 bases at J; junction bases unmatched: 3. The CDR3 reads CASSLGQGETQYF. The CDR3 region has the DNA TGTGCCAGCAGCCTCGGACAGGGAGAGACCCAGTACTTC.

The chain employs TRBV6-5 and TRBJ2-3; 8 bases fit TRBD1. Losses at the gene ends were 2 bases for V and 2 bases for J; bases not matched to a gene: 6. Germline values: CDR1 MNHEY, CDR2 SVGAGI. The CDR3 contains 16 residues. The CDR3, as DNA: TGTGCCAGCAGTTACGGCGGCAGGGGGCTCACAGATACGCAGTATTTT. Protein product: CASSYGGRGLTDTQYF.

The CDR3 region has the DNA TGCGCCAGCAGCACCGGGACTAGCGCATACAATGAGCAGTTCTTC. Protein sequence: CASSTGTSAYNEQFF. The V call is TRBV5-1, the J call TRBJ2-1; 10 positions agree with TRBD2. The CDR3 consists of 15 residues. V trimming: 4 bases; J trimming: 4 bases; junction bases outside the gene matches: 5. Looked up from germline, CDR1 is SGHRS and CDR2 is YFSETQ.

CDR3 in amino acids: CASSYRAVDEQYF. CDR3 sequence (DNA): TGTGCCAGCAGTTACAGGGCTGTCGACGAGCAGTACTTC. The V gene is TRBV28, the J gene TRBJ2-7, with D maybe TRBD1 (6 bases). V dropped 4 bases and J dropped 5 bases, with 12 bases sitting between them. CDR1 is MDHEN and CDR2 is SYDVKM in the germline V gene. The CDR3 extends over 13 amino acids.

The CDR3 sequence: CASSNRGRQPQHF. CDR3 coding DNA: TGTGCCAGCAGCAACAGGGGGCGACAGCCCCAGCATTTT. The chain links TRBV28 to TRBJ1-5, with 9 bases aligning to TRBD1. From germline, CDR1 is MDHEN and CDR2 SYDVKM. V was clipped by 6 bases and J by 7 bases; unmatched bases: 4. The CDR3 has 13 amino acids. The full variable domain, rest sourced from reference TRBV28 and TRBJ1-5, is DVKVTQSSRYLVKRTGEKVFLECVQDMDHENMFWYRQDPGLGLRLIYFSYDVKMKEKGDIPEGYSVSREKKERFSLILESASTNQTSMYLCASSNRGRQPQHFGDGTRLSIL.